The 24 T cell receptor beta chains below come from one sample, sequenced in a study of tumor and adjacent non-tumor tissue in lung cancer. TCRbeta libraries were built with three rounds of nested PCR, modified from ARM-PCR. MiXCR, run by TCRdb on the multiplex PCR reads, gives a single entry per CDR3 protein. This table holds 90,000 to 100,000 distinct CDR3 sequences, around three quarters found once. The template was RNA from unsorted bulk tissue. More than 3 cm separated this lung sample from the edge of the tumor. Material: distant non-tumor lung tissue. All receptors come from a man aged 55 to 70 with small cell lung cancer.

For this clonotype: Since the CDR3 does not end with the conserved phenylalanine or tryptophan, this likely comes from a read error. V and J are TRBV29-1 and TRBJ1-1; 9 positions match TRBD1. V shed 5 bases, J shed 5 bases, and the junction held 9 bases outside the gene matches. The CDR3 runs 14 residues. The germline V gene encodes CDR1 SQVTM and CDR2 ANQGSEA. Here the CDR3 DNA reads TGCAGCGTTAACAGGGACAGGGATATTACTGAAGCTTTCTTG. This codes for CSVNRDRDITEAFL.

With respect to this clonotype: Its ends do not fully match the called genes, so a read error is possible. The CDR3 bases are TGCAGTGGAAGACTGGACCGGGGCTACGCCTTC. Translated: CSGRLDRGYAF. V usage is TRBV29-1 and J usage is TRBJ1-2, with D perhaps TRBD1 (5 bases). Germline loops: CDR1 SQVTM, CDR2 ANQGSEA. The length of the CDR3 is 11 residues.

Points on this clonotype: The junction does not match germline at one end; this may be a read error. This chain connects TRBV12-3 or TRBV12-4 to TRBJ2-5; D not resolved. The CDR3 consists of 14 residues. The CDR3 DNA reads as TGTGCCAGCAGTTTAATGGAGATGGAAGAGAGCCAGTACTTC. Translated, it gives CASSLMEMEESQYF.

Remarks on this clonotype: A clone one base away is much larger, so this may be a read error. The final CDR3 position lacks the conserved phenylalanine or tryptophan, pointing to a likely read error. J is TRBJ2-1 and V is TRBV5-1, with D unresolved. CDR3 length: 13 residues. CDR1 is SGHRS and CDR2 is YFSETQ in the germline V gene. Trimming shortened V by 1 base and J by 8 bases, and 10 bases separated the two germline ends. The DNA for the CDR3 is TGCGCCAGCAGCTTGATCCAAACGGATGAGCAGTTCTTA. As protein: CASSLIQTDEQFL.

Comments on this clonotype: Just one base apart from a much larger clone, this may be a read error. V usage is TRBV20-1 and J usage is TRBJ2-5, with D perhaps TRBD2 (5 bases). The CDR3 is 13 residues long. Germline V gene sequence: CDR1 DFQATT, CDR2 SNEGSKA (reference sequence). The germline V and J ends were trimmed by 5 bases and 0 bases, with 10 bases remaining between them. CDR3 amino acids: CSAPGWYQETQYF. The DNA of the CDR3 is TGCAGTGCTCCGGGATGGTACCAAGAGACCCAGTACTTC.

Remarks on this clonotype: One end of the junction does not line up with germline, which may come from a read error. The CDR3 DNA reads TGTACCAGCAGCTTAAGGATAGGGAGAGACGGGGAGCTGTTTTTT. Its translation is CTSSLRIGRDGELFF. The V gene is TRBV7-9, the J gene TRBJ2-2, with a possible D match to TRBD2 (5 bases). Germline CDR1 is SEHNR and CDR2 is FQNEAQ (reference sequence). The CDR3 runs 15 residues.

This clonotype appeared many times. Here the CDR3 reads CAWRTSGETGELFF. The DNA for the CDR3 is TGTGCCTGGAGGACTAGCGGGGAGACCGGGGAGCTGTTTTTT. This chain links TRBV30 with TRBJ2-2; TRBD2 agrees at 11 bases. CDR3 length: 14 amino acids. Germline CDR1 and CDR2: GTSNPN and SVGIG (reference sequence). Trimming cost V 3 bases and J 5 bases; bases outside gene matches: 2.

Concerning this clonotype itself: A much bigger clone sits one base away, suggesting this may be a read error. This rearrangement joins TRBV12-3 or TRBV12-4 to TRBJ2-7; D uncertain. The CDR3 consists of 13 residues. Trimming pared 1 base from V and 6 bases from J, leaving 10 bases between. CDR3 sequence (DNA): TGTGCCAGCAGTTTAGGCTCGTGGGCCGAGCAGTACTTC. Protein: CASSLGSWAEQYF.

A remark on this clonotype: An end of the junction differs from the germline gene, which may be a read error. V and J are TRBV6-6 and TRBJ1-4; D is undetermined. The CDR3 is made up of 16 amino acids. The germline V gene encodes CDR1 MNHNY and CDR2 SVGAGI (reference sequence). The CDR3 sequence: CARSSIGLPLNEKLFF. In DNA, the CDR3 is TGTGCCAGAAGTTCAATCGGACTGCCGCTTAATGAAAAACTGTTCTTT.

As concerns this clonotype: A junction end diverges from the germline sequence, so it may reflect a read error. The chain couples TRBV5-6 to TRBJ2-6; D might be TRBD1 (5 bases). This CDR3 is built from 16 residues. In germline, CDR1 is SGHDT, CDR2 YYEEEE. CDR3 sequence: CASSLVGWSGANVPTF. CDR3 DNA: TGTGCCAGCAGCTTGGTTGGGTGGAGTGGGGCCAACGTCCCGACTTTC.

This clonotype was detected a few times. The V gene is TRBV24-1, the J gene TRBJ2-2; D is undetermined. The CDR3 loop spans 12 amino acids. Germline CDR1 KGHDR, CDR2 SFDVKD. The V end was cut by 5 bases, the J end by 6 bases, with 6 bases between. The CDR3 reads CATSGDPGELFF. The CDR3 DNA reads as TGTGCCACCAGTGGGGATCCCGGGGAGCTGTTTTTT.

V gene TRBV4-1 combines with J gene TRBJ2-7, with unresolved D. Per the germline V gene, CDR1 is MGHRA and CDR2 is YSYEKL. The CDR3 loop spans 15 amino acids. V was cut by 3 bases and J by 3 bases, with 15 bases left in between. The CDR3 DNA reads TGCGCCAGCAGCCAGTGCCAGGAGAGCTTCTACGAGCAGTACTTC. Its translation is CASSQCQESFYEQYF.

Regarding this clonotype: At one end the junction does not follow the germline gene, possibly because of a read error. The chain combines TRBV12-3 or TRBV12-4 with TRBJ2-2, with 7 positions matching TRBD2. The CDR3 loop spans 15 amino acids. CDR3 residues: CAGSLLSGLGGGLFF. The CDR3 coding sequence is TGTGCCGGCAGTTTACTAAGCGGCTTGGGCGGGGGGCTGTTTTTT.

This clonotype was seen repeatedly, ten times or more. This rearrangement joins TRBV12-3 or TRBV12-4 to TRBJ1-2; D is possibly TRBD1 (6 bases). The CDR3 spans 15 residues. The V end lost 1 base, the J end lost 4 bases, and 13 bases lay between the germline ends. CDR3 in amino acids: CASSLVAGAVYGYTF. CDR3 nucleotide sequence: TGTGCCAGCAGTTTAGTAGCAGGGGCGGTCTATGGCTACACCTTC.

The rearrangement links TRBV29-1 to TRBJ2-5, with 7 bases that match TRBD2. Germline V gene lookup returns CDR1 SQVTM and CDR2 ANQGSEA. The CDR3 spans 15 residues. V dropped 3 bases and J dropped 12; count of bases not matched to a gene: 19. CDR3 bases: TGCAGCGTTGATAGCGGCGCGGGGGAGCAGTTAGCTGAGTACTTC. It yields the protein CSVDSGAGEQLAEYF.

This clonotype was counted ten times or more. The rearrangement uses TRBV5-1 and TRBJ2-3, with a possible D match to TRBD2 (6 bases). This CDR3 contains 14 residues. The germline V gene has CDR1 SGHRS and CDR2 YFSETQ. Trimming pared 4 bases from V and 3 bases from J, leaving 12 bases between. This CDR3 reads CASSPGVGTDTQYF. CDR3 nucleotide sequence: TGCGCCAGCAGCCCGGGGGTCGGAACAGATACGCAGTATTTT.

On this clonotype itself: Germline and junction disagree at one end, which may indicate a read error. The genes are TRBV12-3 or TRBV12-4 and TRBJ2-3; TRBD2 might be the D (6 bases). The CDR3 is 16 amino acids. The DNA for the CDR3 is TGTGTCAGCAGTTCCCGCGGCGGGACGAGCACAGATACGCAGTATTTT. It specifies CVSSSRGGTSTDTQYF.

Ten or more counts support this clonotype. This chain connects TRBV6-1 to TRBJ1-1; tentative D call: TRBD1 (5 bases). The germline V gene encodes CDR1 MNHNS and CDR2 SASEGT. Trimming took 4 bases from V and 1 from J, leaving 10 bases between them. The CDR3 is 14 residues long. CDR3 region: CASSARGQNTEAFF. The CDR3 DNA reads TGTGCCAGCAGTGCCCGAGGACAGAACACTGAAGCTTTCTTT.

This chain joins TRBV20-1 and TRBJ2-1; 9 bases map to TRBD2. V shed 6 bases, J shed 7 bases, and the junction held 25 bases outside the gene matches. Germline V gives CDR1 DFQATT, CDR2 SNEGSKA (reference sequence). The CDR3 extends over 19 amino acids. The CDR3 coding sequence is TGCAGTGCCATCCACCACGGACTAGCGTGCATAGAGGTTGGAAATGAGCAGTTCTTC. This codes for CSAIHHGLACIEVGNEQFF.

This clonotype has a count of ten or more. The chain carries TRBV5-1 and TRBJ2-1; TRBD1 matches 7 bases. The CDR3 sequence is 14 residues long. Germline V gene data show CDR1 as SGHRS and CDR2 as YFSETQ. Trimming took 2 bases from V and 6 from J; bases not matched to a gene: 5. The CDR3 loop is CASSFDRVANEQFF. As DNA, the CDR3 is TGCGCCAGCAGCTTTGACAGGGTTGCCAATGAGCAGTTCTTC.

The V gene is TRBV12-3 or TRBV12-4, the J gene TRBJ2-5, with 11 bases matching TRBD1. The CDR3 sequence is 16 residues long. Trimming at V came to 8 bases and at J to 2 bases, leaving 10 bases not matched to a gene. In nucleotides, the CDR3 is TGTGCCAGCGGTCCCCGGGACAGGGGGAGTCAAGAGACCCAGTACTTC. This encodes CASGPRDRGSQETQYF.

The J gene is TRBJ2-1, the V gene TRBV28, with 9 bases aligning to TRBD1. V shed 6 bases, J shed 8 bases, and the junction held 14 bases outside the gene matches. This CDR3 is built from 16 residues. Germline-derived CDR1 and CDR2 are MDHEN and SYDVKM. The chain's CDR3 is CASSPTTGGGFDEQFF. The CDR3 DNA reads TGTGCCAGCAGCCCCACAACAGGGGGCGGTTTCGATGAGCAGTTCTTC.

In the case of this clonotype: Since no conserved phenylalanine or tryptophan closes the CDR3, a read error is the likely cause. V and J are TRBV12-3 or TRBV12-4 and TRBJ2-2; D ambiguous. The CDR3 has 16 residues. CDR3 protein: CASSFWLGSNIGELFY. The DNA for the CDR3 is TGTGCCAGCAGTTTTTGGCTGGGGTCGAACATCGGGGAGCTGTTTTAT.

Of note for this clonotype: The final CDR3 position lacks the conserved phenylalanine or tryptophan, pointing to a likely read error. The V gene is TRBV4-2, the J gene TRBJ2-2, with D hard to call. The CDR3 spans 16 residues. The germline V gene has CDR1 LGHNA and CDR2 YNFKEQ. The CDR3 region is CANSQDLWTNTGELFL. CDR3 DNA sequence: TGTGCCAACAGCCAAGATCTGTGGACCAACACCGGGGAGCTGTTTCTT.